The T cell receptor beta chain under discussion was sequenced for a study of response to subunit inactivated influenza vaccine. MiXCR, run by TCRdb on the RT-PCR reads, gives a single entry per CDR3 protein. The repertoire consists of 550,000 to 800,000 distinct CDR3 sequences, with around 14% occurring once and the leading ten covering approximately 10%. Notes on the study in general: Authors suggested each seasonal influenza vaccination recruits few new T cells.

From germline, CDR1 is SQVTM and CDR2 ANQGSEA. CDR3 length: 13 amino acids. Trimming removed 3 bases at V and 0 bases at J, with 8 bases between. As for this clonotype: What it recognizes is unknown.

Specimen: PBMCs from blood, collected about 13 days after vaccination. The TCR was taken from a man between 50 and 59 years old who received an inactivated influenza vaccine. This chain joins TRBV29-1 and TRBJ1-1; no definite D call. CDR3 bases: TGCAGCGTTGAGATCAGCATGAACACTGAAGCTTTCTTT. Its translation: CSVEISMNTEAFF. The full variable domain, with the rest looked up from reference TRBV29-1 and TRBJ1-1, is SAVISQKPSRDICQRGTSLTIQCQVDSQVTMMFWYRQQPGQSLTLIATANQGSEATYESGFVIDKFPISRPNLTFSTLTVSNMSPEDSSIYLCSVEISMNTEAFFGQGTRLTVV.